These 23 T cell receptor beta chains were all obtained from the same sample, sequenced in a study of PD-L1 blockade in urothelial cancer. Time point specified: peripheral blood 6 weeks after treatment start. Data came from immunoSEQ multiplex PCR; TCRdb stores just in-frame clones and leaves some out. The data hold 100,000 to 150,000 clones, with more than 75% observed a single time. The sequences come from PBMCs, collected around atezolizumab (anti-PD-L1) treatment. The origin of the receptors is a man aged 45-65 years with urothelial cancer.

The chain joins TRBV11-2 to TRBJ2-3; the D gene is possibly TRBD2 (6 bases). Germline loops: CDR1 SGHAT, CDR2 FQNNGV. Trimming shortened V by 4 bases and J by 4 bases, and 24 bases separated the two germline ends. The CDR3 has 18 amino acids. CDR3: CASSSNPPAGNPADTQYF. The CDR3 region has the DNA TGTGCCAGCAGCTCAAACCCCCCCGCGGGAAATCCCGCAGATACGCAGTATTTT.

The J gene is TRBJ1-5, the V gene TRBV18; possibly TRBD1 for D (5 bases). The CDR3 is 17 residues long. Per germline, CDR1 KGHSH and CDR2 LQKENI. The V end was cut by 3 bases, the J end by 2 bases, with 17 bases between. In DNA, the CDR3 is TGTGCCAGCTCACCGGGGCTCGGCCCCCGAGGCAATCAGCCCCAGCATTTT. Protein sequence: CASSPGLGPRGNQPQHF.

This clone was seen just once. V is TRBV4-1 and J is TRBJ2-2, with 7 bases aligning to TRBD2. In germline, CDR1 is MGHRA, CDR2 YSYEKL. The CDR3 extends over 17 amino acids. V gave up 1 base and J gave up 0 bases; unmatched junction bases: 5. CDR3 in DNA: TGCGCCAGCAGCCAAGGAATTGCGGGAGCGAACACCGGGGAGCTGTTTTTT. This encodes CASSQGIAGANTGELFF.

The chain is built from TRBV5-6 and TRBJ1-3, with D uncertain. The CDR3 length is 13 residues. V was pared by 2 bases and J by 11 bases, with 14 bases between. Germline V gene sequence: CDR1 SGHDT, CDR2 YYEEEE. The chain's CDR3 is CASSFERHSAIYF. The CDR3 DNA sequence: TGTGCCAGCAGCTTTGAGAGACATAGTGCCATATATTTT. Supplemented by reference TRBV5-6 and TRBJ1-3, the full variable domain reads DAGVTQSPTHLIKTRGQQVTLRCSPKSGHDTVSWYQQALGQGPQFIFQYYEEEERQRGNFPDRFSGHQFPNYSSELNVNALLLGDSALYLCASSFERHSAIYFGEGSWLTVV.

The rearrangement links TRBV10-3 to TRBJ2-7; D perhaps matches TRBD1 (6 bases). Germline assignment: CDR1 ENHRY and CDR2 SYGVKD. The CDR3 extends over 15 amino acids. V was shortened by 10 bases and J by 2 bases, with 21 bases between the two germline ends. The CDR3 DNA is TGTGCCAGCAAAGCCCGGGACACGCCAACCTACGAGCAGTACTTC. Translating gives CASKARDTPTYEQYF.

This clone was detected once. The chain couples TRBV9 to TRBJ2-2, with 10 bases matching TRBD2. V gave up 0 bases and J gave up 3 bases; unmatched junction bases: 11. The CDR3 spans 19 residues. CDR1 and CDR2 from the germline V gene are SGDLS and YYNGEE. CDR3 DNA sequence: TGTGCCAGCAGCGTAGAGTGGCTAGCGGGAGAGCGGTACACCGGGGAGCTGTTTTTT. Amino acids: CASSVEWLAGERYTGELFF.

The V call is TRBV5-1, the J call TRBJ2-7; D remains unclear. Trimming took 1 base from V and 0 from J, leaving 8 bases between them. The CDR3 has 14 amino acids. Germline V gene lookup returns CDR1 SGHRS and CDR2 YFSETQ. CDR3 amino acids: CASSLPESSYEQYF. The CDR3 nucleotides read TGCGCCAGCAGCTTGCCGGAGAGCTCCTACGAGCAGTACTTC.

The chain has TRBV11-3 and TRBJ2-1; 7 bases line up with TRBD1. Trimming at V came to 5 bases and at J to 9 bases, leaving 7 bases not matched to a gene. The CDR3 has 13 residues. CDR1 and CDR2 (germline): SGHNT, YENEEA. CDR3 sequence (DNA): TGTGCCAGCAGCGCATACAGGGGTGGTGAGCAGTTCTTC. Its translation: CASSAYRGGEQFF.

This clone has only one observation. The chain combines TRBV6-6 with TRBJ1-1, with D possibly matching TRBD1 (6 bases). CDR1 MNHNY and CDR2 SVGAGI come from the germline V gene (reference sequence). CDR3 size: 16 residues. V shed 5 bases and J shed 8 bases, with 24 bases lying between them. In DNA, the CDR3 is TGTGCCAGCAGTCCAGGACAACGTCAGGGGACAAACGAAGCTTTCTTT. Translation: CASSPGQRQGTNEAFF.

The gene calls are TRBV2 and TRBJ2-7; maybe TRBD2 (5 bases). This CDR3 contains 12 residues. Trimming pared 7 bases from V and 1 base from J, leaving 8 bases between. The germline V gene encodes CDR1 SNHLY and CDR2 FYNNEI. The DNA of the CDR3 is TGTGCCAGCAATTCGGGATCCTACGAGCAGTACTTC. Translation: CASNSGSYEQYF. Based on the CDR3 plus reference TRBV2 and TRBJ2-7, the full variable domain is EPEVTQTPSHQVTQMGQEVILRCVPISNHLYFYWYRQILGQKVEFLVSFYNNEISEKSEIFDDQFSVERPDGSNFTLKIRSTKLEDSAMYFCASNSGSYEQYFGPGTRLTVT.

This clone was detected only a few times. V usage is TRBV6-5 and J usage is TRBJ2-2; 9 bases are shared with TRBD2. The CDR3 totals 15 residues. Germline lookup yields CDR1 MNHEY and CDR2 SVGAGI. V was pared by 2 bases and J by 6 bases, with 4 bases of the junction left unmatched. In DNA, the CDR3 is TGTGCCAGCAGTTACGCGCGCGGGAGGGCCGGGGAGCTGTTTTTT. It yields the protein CASSYARGRAGELFF.

The chain links TRBV27 to TRBJ2-5, with D possibly TRBD1 on 6 matching bases. CDR1 MNHEY and CDR2 SMNVEV come from the germline V gene (reference sequence). V lost 0 bases and J lost 2, with 10 bases in between. The CDR3 sequence is 15 residues long. The chain's CDR3 is CASSLSYRAQETQYF. The DNA for the CDR3 is TGTGCCAGCAGTTTATCATACAGGGCTCAAGAGACCCAGTACTTC.

The chain employs TRBV4-1 and TRBJ2-5; perhaps TRBD1 as D (5 bases). Germline loops: CDR1 MGHRA, CDR2 YSYEKL. The CDR3 consists of 15 residues. V was trimmed by 0 bases and J by 5 bases, leaving 13 bases between them. The CDR3 region has the DNA TGCGCCAGCAGCCAAGAACCCAGGGCAGGGGAGACCCAGTACTTC. Translated, it gives CASSQEPRAGETQYF.

V and J are TRBV9 and TRBJ1-4, with 9 bases lining up with TRBD1. Germline CDR1 and CDR2: SGDLS and YYNGEE. This CDR3 has 13 amino acids. V lost 6 bases, J lost 8 bases, and 5 bases stayed unmatched. The CDR3 DNA sequence: TGTGCCAGCAACAGGGGGCCGGGAGAAAAACTGTTTTTT. It specifies CASNRGPGEKLFF.

This clone occurred a few times. The genes are TRBV28 and TRBJ1-4; TRBD1 aligns across 7 bases. The V gene end was trimmed by 6 bases and the J gene end by 7 bases; junction bases not matched to a gene: 8. The CDR3 has 14 residues. Germline V lookup: CDR1 MDHEN, CDR2 SYDVKM. The CDR3 bases are TGTGCCAGCAGGCGCCCGGGACAGACTGAAAAACTGTTTTTT. It codes for CASRRPGQTEKLFF.

The chain uses TRBV5-1 and TRBJ2-5, with TRBD2 identical over 7 bases. The CDR3 is made up of 13 amino acids. Germline CDR1 SGHRS, CDR2 YFSETQ. With V trimmed by 0 bases and J by 4 bases, 0 bases remained unmatched. DNA for the CDR3: TGCGCCAGCAGCTTGGGACTAGCAGAGACCCAGTACTTC. Amino acids: CASSLGLAETQYF.

The chain uses TRBV28 and TRBJ1-5, with unresolved D. The V and J ends lost 4 bases and 1 base respectively, with 5 bases between them. Germline V gene lookup returns CDR1 MDHEN and CDR2 SYDVKM. The CDR3 consists of 13 residues. The CDR3 coding sequence is TGTGCCAGCAGTTACCAGAGCAATCAGCCCCAGCATTTT. It encodes CASSYQSNQPQHF.

The chain joins TRBV10-2 to TRBJ1-2; no clear D. The CDR3 spans 12 residues. Per the germline V gene, CDR1 is WSHSY and CDR2 is SAAADI. V was clipped by 5 bases and J by 4 bases, with 8 bases between them. Here the CDR3 DNA reads TGCGCCAGCAGTCGGGAATCCTATGGCTACACCTTC. This translates into CASSRESYGYTF.

The V gene is TRBV7-3, the J gene TRBJ2-3, with 8 bases that match TRBD2. This CDR3 has 16 residues. J lost 0 bases, V lost 1 base, and 3 bases had no gene match. Germline lookup yields CDR1 SGHTA and CDR2 FQGTGA. CDR3 residues: CASSLMSSGSTDTQYF. CDR3 in DNA: TGTGCCAGCAGCTTAATGTCTAGCGGGAGCACAGATACGCAGTATTTT.

The chain carries TRBV7-2 and TRBJ1-6; TRBD1 matches 10 bases. This CDR3 contains 16 residues. After removal of 3 bases from V and 8 bases from J, the junction contained 7 bases not matched to a gene. The germline gives CDR1 SGHTA, CDR2 FQGNSA. The CDR3 protein is CASSFSPTGGYSPLHF. The CDR3 DNA reads TGTGCCAGCAGCTTTAGTCCGACAGGGGGCTATTCACCCCTCCACTTT.

This chain joins TRBV28 and TRBJ2-7, with 7 positions matching TRBD2. The junction had 6 bases not matched to a gene; V was cut back by 6 bases and J by 4 bases. Germline loops: CDR1 MDHEN, CDR2 SYDVKM. The CDR3 runs to 13 residues. CDR3 sequence reads: CASRVAGTYEQYF. The CDR3, as DNA: TGTGCCAGCAGAGTAGCGGGTACGTACGAGCAGTACTTC.

V is TRBV28 and J is TRBJ2-7, with TRBD2 as a possible D gene (6 bases). V shed 7 bases and J shed 0 bases, with 10 bases lying between them. CDR1 is MDHEN, CDR2 SYDVKM, per germline. The CDR3 loop spans 13 amino acids. CDR3 residues: CASIGTPSYEQYF. CDR3 bases: TGTGCCAGCATCGGGACTCCCTCCTACGAGCAGTACTTC.

The rearrangement joins TRBV4-2 to TRBJ1-2; 9 bases fit TRBD1. Unmatched junction bases numbered 12, after V lost 1 base and J lost 9 bases. The CDR3 sequence is 16 residues long. Germline V gene lookup returns CDR1 LGHNA and CDR2 YNFKEQ. CDR3 residues: CASSQAGGGTGTRYTF. CDR3 nucleotides: TGTGCCAGCAGCCAAGCTGGCGGCGGGACAGGGACGCGCTACACCTTC.